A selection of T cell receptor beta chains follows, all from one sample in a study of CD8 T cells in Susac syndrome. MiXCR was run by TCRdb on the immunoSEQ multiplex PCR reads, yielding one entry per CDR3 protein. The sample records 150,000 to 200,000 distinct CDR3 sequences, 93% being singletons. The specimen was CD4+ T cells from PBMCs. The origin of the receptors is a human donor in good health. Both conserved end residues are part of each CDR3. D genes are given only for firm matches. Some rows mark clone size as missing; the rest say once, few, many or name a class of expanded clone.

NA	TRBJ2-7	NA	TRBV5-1	CASSRPDGSYEQYF	TGCGCCAGCAGCCGACCTGACGGCTCCTACGAGCAGTACTTC
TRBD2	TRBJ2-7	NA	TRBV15	CATSRELAGGYEQYF	TGTGCCACCAGCAGAGAACTAGCGGGGGGTTATGAGCAGTACTTC
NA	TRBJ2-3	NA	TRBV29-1	CSVRPADTQYF	TGCAGCGTCCGACCGGCAGATACGCAGTATTTT
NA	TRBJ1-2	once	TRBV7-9	CASSSLGAYTF	TGTGCCAGCAGCTCCTTGGGGGCCTACACCTTC
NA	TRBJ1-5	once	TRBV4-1	CASSQDIMDHQPQHF	TGCGCCAGCAGCCAAGATATCATGGATCATCAGCCCCAGCATTTT
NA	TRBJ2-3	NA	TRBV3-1	CASSTRTSTDTQYF	TGTGCCAGCAGCACCCGGACTAGCACAGATACGCAGTATTTT
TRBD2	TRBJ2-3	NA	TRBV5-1	CASSLSGAVTDTQYF	TGCGCCAGCAGCTTGAGCGGGGCCGTGACAGATACGCAGTATTTT
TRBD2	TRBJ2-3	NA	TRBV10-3	CAVGEAGGITDTQYF	TGTGCCGTCGGTGAGGCGGGGGGCATAACAGATACGCAGTATTTT
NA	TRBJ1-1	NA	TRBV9	CASSQSGRNTEAFF	TGTGCCAGCAGCCAATCCGGACGGAACACTGAAGCTTTCTTT
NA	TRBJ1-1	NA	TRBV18	CASSLSQIANTEAFF	TGTGCCAGCTCGCTTAGTCAGATCGCGAACACTGAAGCTTTCTTT
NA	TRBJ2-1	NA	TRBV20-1	CSARFTYNEQFF	TGCAGTGCTAGGTTTACCTACAATGAGCAGTTCTTC
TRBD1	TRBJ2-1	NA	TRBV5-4	CASSLVDRGGGHEQFF	TGTGCCAGCAGCTTGGTGGACAGGGGGGGAGGACATGAGCAGTTCTTC
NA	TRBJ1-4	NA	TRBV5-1	CASSLAANSNEKLFF	TGCGCCAGCAGCTTGGCCGCGAACTCTAATGAAAAACTGTTTTTT
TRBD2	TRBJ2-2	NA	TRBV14	CASSQDPPGRANTGELFF	TGTGCCAGCAGCCAAGATCCTCCGGGGAGGGCGAACACCGGGGAGCTGTTTTTT